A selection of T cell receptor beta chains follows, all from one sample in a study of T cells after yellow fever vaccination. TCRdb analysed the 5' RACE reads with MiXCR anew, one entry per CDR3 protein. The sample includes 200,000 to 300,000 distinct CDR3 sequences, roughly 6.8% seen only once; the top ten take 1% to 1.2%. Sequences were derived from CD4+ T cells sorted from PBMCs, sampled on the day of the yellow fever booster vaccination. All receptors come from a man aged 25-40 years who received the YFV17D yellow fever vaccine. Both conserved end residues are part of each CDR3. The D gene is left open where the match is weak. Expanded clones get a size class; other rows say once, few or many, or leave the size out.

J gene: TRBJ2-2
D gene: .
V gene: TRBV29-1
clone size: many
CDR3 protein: CSGGDTGELFF
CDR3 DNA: TGCAGCGGCGGGGACACCGGGGAGCTGTTTTTT

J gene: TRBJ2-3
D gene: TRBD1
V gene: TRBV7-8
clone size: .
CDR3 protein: CASSPGQGSWDTQYF
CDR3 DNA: TGTGCCAGCAGCCCCGGACAGGGAAGTTGGGATACGCAGTATTTT

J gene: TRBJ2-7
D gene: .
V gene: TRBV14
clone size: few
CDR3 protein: CASSQHAGPVYEQYF
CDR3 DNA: TGTGCCAGCAGCCAACACGCGGGACCGGTCTACGAGCAGTACTTC

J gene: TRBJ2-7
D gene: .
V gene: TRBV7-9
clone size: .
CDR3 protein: CASLTGQNYEQYF
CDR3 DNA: TGTGCCAGCCTGACCGGACAGAACTACGAGCAGTACTTC

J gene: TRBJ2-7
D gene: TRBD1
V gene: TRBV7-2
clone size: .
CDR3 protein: CASSRDSYYEQYF
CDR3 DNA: TGTGCCAGCAGCCGGGACAGCTACTACGAGCAGTACTTC

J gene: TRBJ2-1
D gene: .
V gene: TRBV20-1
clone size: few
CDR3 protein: CSRIRAGQGDEQFF
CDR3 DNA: TGCAGTCGGATCAGGGCGGGGCAGGGCGATGAGCAGTTCTTC

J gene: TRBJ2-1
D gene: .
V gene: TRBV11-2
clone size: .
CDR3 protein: CASRPKGQGRREGVNEQFF
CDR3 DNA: TGTGCCAGCAGACCGAAGGGACAGGGAAGGCGGGAGGGCGTCAATGAGCAGTTCTTC

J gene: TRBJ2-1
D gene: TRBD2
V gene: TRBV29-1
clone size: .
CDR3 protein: CSVGDYLLDEQFF
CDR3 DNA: TGCAGCGTAGGGGACTATCTCTTGGATGAGCAGTTCTTC

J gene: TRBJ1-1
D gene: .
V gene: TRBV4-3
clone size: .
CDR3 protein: CASSQEWEPKAFF
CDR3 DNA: TGCGCCAGCAGCCAAGAGTGGGAACCCAAGGCTTTCTTT

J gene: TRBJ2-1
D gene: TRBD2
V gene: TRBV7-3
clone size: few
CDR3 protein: CASSRNPGTSGHNEQFF
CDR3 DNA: TGTGCCAGCAGCAGGAATCCCGGGACTAGCGGGCACAATGAGCAGTTCTTC

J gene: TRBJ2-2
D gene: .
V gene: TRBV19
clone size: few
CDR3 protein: CASSKWENTGELFF
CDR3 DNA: TGTGCCAGTAGTAAATGGGAGAACACCGGGGAGCTGTTTTTT

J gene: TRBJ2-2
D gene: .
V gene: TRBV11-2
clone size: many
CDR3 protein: CASSLIYTGELFF
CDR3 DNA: TGTGCCAGCAGCTTGATTTACACCGGGGAGCTGTTTTTT

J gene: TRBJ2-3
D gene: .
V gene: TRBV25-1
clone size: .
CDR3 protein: CASSVFSGTDTQYF
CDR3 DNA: TGTGCCAGCAGTGTTTTTTCAGGAACAGATACGCAGTATTTT

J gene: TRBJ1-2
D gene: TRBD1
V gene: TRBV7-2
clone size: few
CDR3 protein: CASSLGQGRSDGYTF
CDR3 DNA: TGTGCCAGCAGCTTAGGACAGGGACGGTCAGATGGCTACACCTTC

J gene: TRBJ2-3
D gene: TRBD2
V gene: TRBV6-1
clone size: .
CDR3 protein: CASSPGGRRTDTQYF
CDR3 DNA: TGTGCCAGCAGTCCGGGCGGGAGAAGGACAGATACGCAGTATTTT

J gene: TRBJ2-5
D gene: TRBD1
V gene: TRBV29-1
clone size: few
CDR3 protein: CSVWGPGQGFPETQYF
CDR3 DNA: TGCAGCGTTTGGGGTCCGGGACAGGGGTTTCCAGAGACCCAGTACTTC

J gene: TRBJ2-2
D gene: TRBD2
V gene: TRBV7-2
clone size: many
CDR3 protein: CASSGLAGAGELFF
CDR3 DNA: TGTGCCAGCTCAGGTCTAGCGGGCGCCGGGGAGCTGTTTTTT

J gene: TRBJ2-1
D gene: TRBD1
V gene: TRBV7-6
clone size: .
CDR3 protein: CASSLDPRGGEQFF
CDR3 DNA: TGTGCCAGCAGCTTAGATCCGCGAGGGGGCGAGCAGTTCTTC

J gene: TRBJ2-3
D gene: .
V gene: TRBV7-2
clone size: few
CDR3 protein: CASSFRVANTQYF
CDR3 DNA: TGTGCCAGCAGCTTCAGGGTCGCGAATACGCAGTATTTT

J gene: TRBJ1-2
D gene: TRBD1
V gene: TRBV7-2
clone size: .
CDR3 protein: CASSQQGPVGGYTF
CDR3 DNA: TGTGCCAGCAGCCAACAGGGGCCTGTTGGTGGCTACACCTTC

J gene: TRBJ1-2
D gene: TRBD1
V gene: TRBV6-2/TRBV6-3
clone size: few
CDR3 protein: CASKSRQGWIYGYTF
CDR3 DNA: TGTGCCAGCAAATCCCGACAGGGCTGGATATATGGCTACACCTTC

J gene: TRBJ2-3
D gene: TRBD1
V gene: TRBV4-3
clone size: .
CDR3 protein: CASSQEGTGLTDTQYF
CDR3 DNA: TGCGCCAGCAGCCAAGAGGGGACAGGGCTCACAGATACGCAGTATTTT

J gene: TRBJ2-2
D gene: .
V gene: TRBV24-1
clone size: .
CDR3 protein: CATSDLSLGFTGELFF
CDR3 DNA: TGTGCCACCAGTGATTTGTCCCTAGGTTTCACCGGGGAGCTGTTTTTT

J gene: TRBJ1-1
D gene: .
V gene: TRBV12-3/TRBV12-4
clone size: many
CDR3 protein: CASSLHSEAFF
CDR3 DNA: TGTGCCAGCAGTTTACATTCTGAAGCTTTCTTT

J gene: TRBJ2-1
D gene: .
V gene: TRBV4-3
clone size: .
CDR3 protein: CASSQDARSYNEQFF
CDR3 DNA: TGCGCCAGCAGCCAAGATGCGCGCTCCTACAATGAGCAGTTCTTC

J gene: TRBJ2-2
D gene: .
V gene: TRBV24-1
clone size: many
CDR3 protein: CATSTPRGVHGELFF
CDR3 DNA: TGTGCCACCAGTACCCCAAGAGGGGTTCACGGGGAGCTGTTTTTT

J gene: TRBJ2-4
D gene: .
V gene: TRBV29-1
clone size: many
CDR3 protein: CSVAGVLSKNIQYF
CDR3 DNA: TGCAGCGTTGCCGGGGTACTGTCCAAAAACATTCAGTACTTC

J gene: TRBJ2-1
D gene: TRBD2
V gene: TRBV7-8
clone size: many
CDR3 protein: CASSKRTSGSYNEQFF
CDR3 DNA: TGTGCCAGCAGCAAGAGGACTAGCGGATCATACAATGAGCAGTTCTTC

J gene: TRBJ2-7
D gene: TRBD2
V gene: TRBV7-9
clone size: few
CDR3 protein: CASSLREEQYF
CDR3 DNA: TGTGCCAGCAGCTTGCGGGAGGAGCAGTACTTC

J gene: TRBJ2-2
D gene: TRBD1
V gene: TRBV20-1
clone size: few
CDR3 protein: CSATTGLYTGELFF
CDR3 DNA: TGCAGTGCAACGACAGGGTTGTACACCGGGGAGCTGTTTTTT

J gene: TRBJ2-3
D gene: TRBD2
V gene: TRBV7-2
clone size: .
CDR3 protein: CASSPQLAGGSDTQYF
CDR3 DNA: TGTGCCAGCAGTCCCCAACTAGCGGGAGGTTCAGATACGCAGTATTTT

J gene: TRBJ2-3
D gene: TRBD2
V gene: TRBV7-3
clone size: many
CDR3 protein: CASSGGGAGGTDTQYF
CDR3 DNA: TGTGCCAGCAGCGGCGGGGGAGCGGGAGGGACAGATACGCAGTATTTT

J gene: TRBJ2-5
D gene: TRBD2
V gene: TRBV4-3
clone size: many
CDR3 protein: CASSQDSSGRGTQYF
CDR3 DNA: TGCGCCAGCAGCCAAGATTCTAGCGGGAGAGGAACCCAGTACTTC

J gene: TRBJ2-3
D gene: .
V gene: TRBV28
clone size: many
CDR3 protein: CASSTLGTQYF
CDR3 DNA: TGTGCCAGCAGCACCCTTGGTACGCAGTATTTT

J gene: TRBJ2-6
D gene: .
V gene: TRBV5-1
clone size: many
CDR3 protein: CASSLFRTSNVLTF
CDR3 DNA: TGCGCCAGCAGCTTGTTTCGCACCTCCAACGTCCTGACTTTC

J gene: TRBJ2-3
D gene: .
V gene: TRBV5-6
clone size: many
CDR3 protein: CASSPDGRDTQYF
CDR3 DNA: TGTGCCAGCAGCCCGGACGGTAGAGATACGCAGTATTTT

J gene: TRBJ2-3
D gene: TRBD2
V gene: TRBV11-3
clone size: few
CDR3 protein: CASSPHTGGTDTQYF
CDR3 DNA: TGTGCCAGCAGCCCACATACCGGGGGGACGGATACGCAGTATTTT

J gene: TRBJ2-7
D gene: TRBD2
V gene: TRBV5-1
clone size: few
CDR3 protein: CASSPGGGLSYEQYF
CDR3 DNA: TGCGCCAGCAGCCCCGGGGGGGGGTTATCCTACGAGCAGTACTTC

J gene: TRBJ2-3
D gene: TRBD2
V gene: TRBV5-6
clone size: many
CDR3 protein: CASSSKREEDTQYF
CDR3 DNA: TGTGCCAGCAGCTCAAAGCGGGAGGAGGATACGCAGTATTTT

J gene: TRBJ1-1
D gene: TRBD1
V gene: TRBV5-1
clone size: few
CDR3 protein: CASSLRGQPGGPEAFF
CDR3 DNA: TGCGCCAGCAGCTTGCGCGGACAGCCAGGGGGACCTGAAGCTTTCTTT

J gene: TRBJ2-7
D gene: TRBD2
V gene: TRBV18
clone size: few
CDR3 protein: CASSPGTSGRGRSYEQYF
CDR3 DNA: TGTGCCAGCTCACCTGGGACGAGCGGGAGAGGGAGGTCCTACGAGCAGTACTTC

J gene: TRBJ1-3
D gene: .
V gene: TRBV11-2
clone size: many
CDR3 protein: CASSLVSSGNTIYF
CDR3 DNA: TGTGCCAGCAGCTTAGTTTCTTCTGGAAACACCATATATTTT

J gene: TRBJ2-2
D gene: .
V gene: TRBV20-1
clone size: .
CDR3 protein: CSARGLATGELFF
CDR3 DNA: TGCAGTGCTAGAGGACTTGCGACCGGGGAGCTGTTTTTT

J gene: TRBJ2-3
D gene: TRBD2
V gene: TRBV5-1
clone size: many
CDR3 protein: CASTLSTSETDTQYF
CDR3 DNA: TGCGCCAGCACCCTCTCGACTAGCGAGACAGATACGCAGTATTTT

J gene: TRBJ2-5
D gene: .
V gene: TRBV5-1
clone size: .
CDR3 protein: CASSLSAEETQYF
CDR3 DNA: TGCGCCAGCAGCTTGAGTGCGGAAGAGACCCAGTACTTC

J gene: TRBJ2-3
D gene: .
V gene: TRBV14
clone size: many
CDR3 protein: CASSPLGHSDHGTQYF
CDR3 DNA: TGTGCCAGCAGCCCCCTTGGGCACAGTGACCATGGTACGCAGTATTTT

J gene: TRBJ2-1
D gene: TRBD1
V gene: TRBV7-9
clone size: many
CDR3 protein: CASSRSPGTVCNEQFF
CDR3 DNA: TGTGCCAGCAGCCGATCACCAGGGACAGTCTGCAATGAGCAGTTCTTC

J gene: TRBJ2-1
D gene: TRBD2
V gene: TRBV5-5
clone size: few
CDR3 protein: CASSFGAGTTYNEQFF
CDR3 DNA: TGTGCCAGCAGCTTCGGTGCGGGGACTACCTACAATGAGCAGTTCTTC

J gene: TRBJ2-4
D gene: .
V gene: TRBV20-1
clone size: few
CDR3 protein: CSAPSPGAKNIQYF
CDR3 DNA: TGCAGTGCCCCCTCGCCGGGAGCCAAAAACATTCAGTACTTC

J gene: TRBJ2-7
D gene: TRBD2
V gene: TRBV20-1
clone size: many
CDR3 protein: CSAREASGLSYEQYF
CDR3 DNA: TGCAGTGCTAGAGAGGCTAGCGGGCTCTCCTACGAGCAGTACTTC

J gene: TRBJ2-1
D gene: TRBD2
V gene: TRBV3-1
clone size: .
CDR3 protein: CASSQVGRGYNEQFF
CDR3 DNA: TGTGCCAGCAGCCAAGTCGGGAGGGGGTACAATGAGCAGTTCTTC

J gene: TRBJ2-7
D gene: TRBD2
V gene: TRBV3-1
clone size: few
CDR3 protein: CASRSAGRDEQYF
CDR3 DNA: TGTGCCAGCAGGTCAGCGGGGAGGGACGAGCAGTACTTC

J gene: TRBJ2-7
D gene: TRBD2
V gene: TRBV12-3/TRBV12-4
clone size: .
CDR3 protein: CASSRLAGGPDEQYF
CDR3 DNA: TGTGCCAGCAGTCGTCTAGCGGGAGGGCCGGACGAGCAGTACTTC

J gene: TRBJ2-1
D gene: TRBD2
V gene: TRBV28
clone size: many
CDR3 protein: CASTSGISYNEQFF
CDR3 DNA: TGTGCCAGCACTAGCGGGATCTCCTACAATGAGCAGTTCTTC

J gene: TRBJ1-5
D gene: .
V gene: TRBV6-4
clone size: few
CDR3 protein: CASSQDVNQPQHF
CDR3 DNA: TGTGCCAGCAGTCAGGACGTCAATCAGCCCCAGCATTTT